This TCR beta chain was documented in a study of blood T cell repertoires in COVID-19 (TCRdb year 2020). About the investigation overall: The collaborator samples originated in the United States, Italy and Spain and spanned the acute and convalescent phases of COVID-19. Deeply sampled blood TCRbeta repertoires from subjects exposed to, actively infected with, or recovered from COVID-19 were included in the dataset. The repertoires were made available in a free public database intended to serve as a resource for research on the immune response to SARS-CoV-2. The sample metadata nearly always contained a de-identified subject ID, COVID-19 status, age in years and sex. Where available, HLA class I and class II types were taken from metadata supplied by the sample provider and were not determined by assay-based typing. The material from the prospective study consisted of cDNA or gDNA derived from T cells, B-cell-depleted T cells, or PBMCs. Samples came from the ongoing ImmuneRACE study (first 160 participants) plus 1,254 subjects from 6 global collaborators.

To note about this clone: The antigen this receptor binds is unknown. Qualities for individual bases were not recorded, and no much larger clone is one base off.

The immunoSEQ Assay, a bias-controlled multiplex PCR, was used to amplify TCRbeta CDR3 regions from genomic DNA. As for how the authors treated the data: Within the assay, amplification of reference gene primers was used to estimate how many nucleated cells each sample contained. Sequence reads were collapsed and filtered to measure the absolute abundance of every unique TCRbeta CDR3 rearrangement. For each sample, productive Simpson clonality was calculated by taking the square root of Simpson's diversity index across productive rearrangements. Not all clones reach the TCRdb copy of this immuneACCESS table, which keeps in-frame sequences only. Checked studies attribute under half of the gap to unresolved V genes and leave the rest unexplained. That table furnishes V, J and clone size, whereas the DNA furnished D and trimming. This sample is represented by 60,000 to 85,000 clones; roughly nine tenths of them were singletons. Around 4.4% of the sample belongs to the ten largest clones.

Trimming accounts for 0 bases at V and 5 bases at J, while the number of junction bases matched to no gene is 8. The CDR3 starts with the cysteine, ends with the phenylalanine, and has 16 residues. Left in the record is the CDR3 DNA by itself, 48 bases read in frame from the first base. The germline V gene gives CDR1 as SGHVS and CDR2 as FQNEAQ. Broader findings and caveats from the paper: Clinical and demographic metadata were provided uncurated, with the amount varying by source and participant.

Each collaborating institution followed its own protocols to collect whole blood in K2EDTA tubes. Collaborator samples were shipped for TCRbeta analysis as frozen whole blood, isolated PBMCs, or DNA extracted from either sample type. The specimen was peripheral blood. The sequence was obtained from a man aged 45-65 years with active COVID-19. The V gene is TRBV7-8 and the J gene is TRBJ2-7; a stretch of 9 junction bases matches TRBD1. Here is the DNA: TGTGCCAGCAGCTTAGCGCTACGACAGGGGGAGAACGAGCAGTACTTC. Translated, it reads CASSLALRQGENEQYF.